Shown below are 3 T cell receptor beta chains from a single sample sequenced in a study of early T cells in non-severe SARS-CoV-2 infection. Via MiXCR, TCRdb re-called the 5' RACE reads, giving one row per CDR3 protein. The sample has around 60,000 distinct CDR3 sequences, approximately 10% seen once. This specimen consisted of whole blood, obtained at baseline. These receptor sequences come from an adult who was a healthcare worker with PCR-confirmed SARS-CoV-2 infection or an uninfected control (not recorded which).

This clonotype was recorded a few times. The chain employs TRBV5-1 and TRBJ1-5; TRBD1 aligns across 8 bases. The germline V gene has CDR1 SGHRS and CDR2 YFSETQ. This CDR3 has 15 amino acids. V lost 0 bases, J lost 7 bases, and 6 bases stayed unmatched. Written as DNA, the CDR3 is TGCGCCAGCAGCTTGGGCCCAGGGGGCGGCCAGCCCCAGCATTTT. Its translation: CASSLGPGGGQPQHF.

This clonotype was recorded at least ten times. V usage is TRBV7-8 and J usage is TRBJ2-5; D uncertain. This CDR3 comprises 12 residues. Germline-derived CDR1 and CDR2 are SGHVS and FQNEAQ. Trimming left V 1 base short and J 5 bases short, with 5 bases between. The CDR3 sequence is CASSLEAETQYF. CDR3 nucleotide sequence: TGTGCCAGCAGCTTAGAAGCCGAGACCCAGTACTTC.

This clonotype was observed a handful of times. This chain uses TRBV20-1 with TRBJ2-5, with no clear D. Germline lookup yields CDR1 DFQATT and CDR2 SNEGSKA (reference sequence). This CDR3 comprises 12 residues. V shed 2 bases and J shed 5 bases, with 9 bases lying between them. The CDR3 is CSARPSAETQYF. The CDR3 DNA reads TGCAGTGCTAGACCCAGTGCGGAGACCCAGTACTTC.